The sequence of this T cell receptor (beta chain) was determined in a study of T cells after yellow fever vaccination (dated by TCRdb to between 2018 and 2021). General notes on the study: The SMART-Seq v4 Ultra Low Input RNA kit was used to prepare libraries from fractions with low cell numbers. To follow T-cell clones before and after primary and booster YFV17D yellow fever vaccination, bulk TCR alpha and beta repertoires were sequenced over time. Two healthy male donors, one aged 18 to 29 and one aged 30 to 39 years, were included in the cohort. Blood samples were taken at several timepoints before and after primary and secondary immunization, and bulk PBMC replicates and cell subsets were isolated. Broader findings and caveats from the paper: Compared with the primary T-cell response, the secondary T-cell response was weaker but faster, peaking on day 5 rather than day 15. The study included only two donors, which limits how far the findings can be generalized. A small fraction of clonotypes showed up in both the CD4 and CD8 compartments, probably as a result of convergent recombination. Because abundant contaminating clonotypes from the bulk population could be contained in FACS-sorted repertoires, computational filtering was required. Most clones expanded after primary vaccination were re-detected after the booster (around 96% of CD4 and 80% to 90% of CD8), suggesting broad memory maintenance.

CDR1 and CDR2 were assigned from the germline V gene as LGHNA and YSLEER. The CDR3 runs 14 residues from the cysteine to the phenylalanine. The entry retains the CDR3 DNA only, 42 bases that are in frame from base 1. Trimming takes 0 bases from V and 6 bases from J, and the germline ends sit 11 bases apart. Worth noting for this clonotype: Its antigen target is currently unknown. One base away lies a much larger clone, so this may be a sequencing read error.

TCR cDNA was synthesized by 5'RACE template switching, through which a universal primer site and unique molecular identifiers were introduced. Priming for cDNA synthesis came from both the TCR alpha and TCR beta constant segments. Library amplification involved two PCR steps, and the second step added sample barcodes and sequencing adapters. Sequencing of libraries was performed on Illumina HiSeq 2500 (2x100 bp) or NovaSeq (2x150 bp). The study's processing was this. MIGEC was used to demultiplex reads and collapse the reads into UMI consensus sequences, and MiXCR was used for V(D)J alignment. Clonotypes responding to the vaccine were identified with edgeR on replicate PBMC samples, with the criteria of FDR below 0.01 and a log2 fold change above 5 up to day 15. Each bulk clonotype received a CD4 or CD8 identity based on whether the sequenced CD4 or CD8 repertoire contained that clonotype at higher abundance. Starting from the raw public reads, TCRdb applied fastp trimming at Q25, assembled clones with MiXCR and retained in-frame beta chains. Rows merge per CDR3 protein into single entries with the most common DNA and genes. The V and J calls come from TCRdb's annotation, not from the publication. The sample table records around 100,000 distinct CDR3 sequences; roughly 8.9% of these occur just once. The biggest ten clones account for about 25% of the sample.

The intended sense of this specimen's treatment or condition label: live attenuated yellow fever vaccine strain. PBMCs were isolated from peripheral blood using a standard Ficoll-Paque protocol. Dynabeads CD4 and CD8 positive selection kits were used to isolate CD4 and CD8 T-cell fractions. TriZol was used to extract RNA from bulk PBMCs, CD4 and CD8 fractions, and dextramer-positive and dextramer-negative fractions. This TCR was recovered from a man between 25 and 39 years old who received the YFV17D yellow fever vaccine. The sample in question was CD8+ T cells sorted from PBMCs, obtained 45 days after the yellow fever booster vaccination. Rearrangement joined TRBV4-3 to TRBJ1-1, with the D gene uncertain. The DNA sequence is as follows: TGCGCCAGCAGCCAAGATACCACAGATGCTGAAGCTTTCTTT. It specifies CASSQDTTDAEAFF.